The 10 T cell receptor beta chains below come from one sample, sequenced in a study of radiotherapy plus CTLA-4 blockade in lung cancer. The data were produced by immunoSEQ multiplex PCR, yet TCRdb's version contains in-frame clones alone and is incomplete. The table shows roughly 80,000 clones, with 70% to 80% occurring only once. The sample in question was peripheral blood, obtained from a patient treated with radiotherapy plus ipilimumab. These receptors all stem from a human donor with non-small cell lung cancer whose response to radiotherapy plus ipilimumab could not be evaluated.

This chain uses TRBV9 with TRBJ1-1; TRBD1 matches at 10 bases. The CDR3 spans 15 residues. V lost 5 bases and J lost 7; bases outside the gene matches: 11. Germline V gene sequence: CDR1 SGDLS, CDR2 YYNGEE. CDR3 sequence reads: CASRAEGTGEGEAFF. CDR3 sequence (DNA): TGTGCCAGCAGAGCCGAAGGGACAGGGGAGGGTGAAGCTTTCTTT.

The chain recombines TRBV6-6 with TRBJ1-5, with D unresolved. The germline gives CDR1 MNHNY, CDR2 SVGAGI (reference sequence). The CDR3 extends over 15 amino acids. Trimming removed 6 bases at V and 4 bases at J, with 16 bases between. CDR3 DNA sequence: TGTGCCAGCAGACCCGGACTTGGGGAGAATCAGCCCCAGCATTTT. Translated, it gives CASRPGLGENQPQHF.

This chain uses TRBV14 with TRBJ2-7, with a possible D match to TRBD2 (5 bases). With 3 bases removed from V and 5 bases from J, the gap between germline ends came to 20 bases. There are 16 residues in the CDR3. Germline V gene sequence: CDR1 SGHDN, CDR2 FVKESK. Written as DNA, the CDR3 is TGTGCCAGCAGCCAGGCCCCTCAGACGCAGGAGGACGAGCAGTACTTC. It yields the protein CASSQAPQTQEDEQYF.

This clone occurred a few times. This chain uses TRBV19 with TRBJ1-4; 8 bases align to TRBD1. CDR1 LNHDA and CDR2 SQIVND come from the germline V gene (reference sequence). J gave up 0 bases and V 4 bases, and 13 bases lay outside the gene matches. This CDR3 contains 19 residues. CDR3 sequence (DNA): TGTGCCAGTAGTACCCGGCGACAGGGGAGGGGAGCAACTAATGAAAAACTGTTTTTT. It is translated as CASSTRRQGRGATNEKLFF.

The chain links TRBV5-1 to TRBJ1-1, with D possibly TRBD1 on 6 matching bases. Germline loops: CDR1 SGHRS, CDR2 YFSETQ. This CDR3 is 15 amino acids long. V gave up 0 bases and J gave up 0 bases, with 9 bases separating them. CDR3 DNA: TGCGCCAGCAGCTTGGCGGGACATATGAACACTGAAGCTTTCTTT. Its translation is CASSLAGHMNTEAFF.

This clone was observed a handful of times. The chain combines TRBV18 with TRBJ1-2, with 9 bases matching TRBD1. V shed 2 bases and J 4 bases; nucleotides not matched to a gene: 5. The CDR3 loop spans 15 amino acids. Germline values: CDR1 KGHSH, CDR2 LQKENI. CDR3 in amino acids: CASSPLGTGLYGYTF. As DNA, the CDR3 is TGTGCCAGCTCACCATTAGGGACAGGGCTCTATGGCTACACCTTC.

The rearrangement uses TRBV2 and TRBJ2-4; D may be TRBD2 (6 bases). The CDR3 covers 16 residues. CDR1 is SNHLY and CDR2 is FYNNEI in the germline V gene. Deletions cut 6 bases from V and 6 bases from J, with 21 bases between. CDR3: CASSGIQRVDLNIQYF. DNA for the CDR3: TGTGCCAGCAGCGGGATTCAGCGGGTTGACTTAAACATTCAGTACTTC.

This clone was picked up a small number of times. The V gene is TRBV9, the J gene TRBJ1-2, with TRBD1 matching 9 bases. There are 13 residues in the CDR3. The germline CDR1 and CDR2 sequences are SGDLS and YYNGEE. Germline trimming cut 3 bases from V and 6 bases from J; bases unmatched to any gene: 3. This CDR3 reads CASSAGQGNGYTF. In DNA, the CDR3 is TGTGCCAGCAGCGCCGGACAGGGGAATGGCTACACCTTC.

The chain carries TRBV6-1 and TRBJ2-1; 8 bases match TRBD1. The germline V gene encodes CDR1 MNHNS and CDR2 SASEGT. After removal of 1 base from V and 5 bases from J, the junction contained 10 bases not matched to a gene. This CDR3 has 17 amino acids. Here the CDR3 DNA reads TGTGCCAGCAGTGAAGAACCTCAGGGGGCATTAAACAATGAGCAGTTCTTC. This translates into CASSEEPQGALNNEQFF.

V usage is TRBV11-3 and J usage is TRBJ2-7; D not resolved. This CDR3 comprises 14 residues. Trimming took off 4 bases at V and 2 bases at J, with 12 bases between the two ends. Germline CDR1 reads SGHNT; CDR2 reads YENEEA. CDR3 region: CASSYLGTAYEQYF. The CDR3 nucleotides read TGTGCCAGCAGCTACCTAGGCACGGCCTACGAGCAGTACTTC.